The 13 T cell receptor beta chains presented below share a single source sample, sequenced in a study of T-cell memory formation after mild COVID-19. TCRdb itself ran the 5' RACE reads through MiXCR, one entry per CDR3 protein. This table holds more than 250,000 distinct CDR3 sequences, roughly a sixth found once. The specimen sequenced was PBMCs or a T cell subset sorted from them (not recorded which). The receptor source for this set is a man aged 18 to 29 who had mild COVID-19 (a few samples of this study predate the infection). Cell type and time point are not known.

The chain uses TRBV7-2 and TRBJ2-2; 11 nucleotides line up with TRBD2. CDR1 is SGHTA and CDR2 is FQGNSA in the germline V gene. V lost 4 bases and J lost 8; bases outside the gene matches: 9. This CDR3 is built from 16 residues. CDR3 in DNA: TGTGCCAGCAGCTCTACTAGCGGGGGCCCTCGGGGGGAGCTGTTTTTT. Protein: CASSSTSGGPRGELFF.

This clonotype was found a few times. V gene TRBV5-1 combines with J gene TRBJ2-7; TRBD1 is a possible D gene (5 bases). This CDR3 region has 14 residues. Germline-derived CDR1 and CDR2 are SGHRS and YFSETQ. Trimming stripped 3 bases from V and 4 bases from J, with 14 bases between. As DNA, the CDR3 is TGCGCCAGCAGCTGCTGTAGGGGTCGGTACGAGCAGTACTTC. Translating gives CASSCCRGRYEQYF.

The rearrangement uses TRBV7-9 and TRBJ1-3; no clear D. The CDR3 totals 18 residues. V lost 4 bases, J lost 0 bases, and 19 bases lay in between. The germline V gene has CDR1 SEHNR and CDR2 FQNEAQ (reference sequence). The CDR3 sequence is CASSYPRVKSSSGNTIYF. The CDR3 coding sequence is TGTGCCAGCAGCTACCCCCGGGTGAAGTCGAGCTCTGGAAACACCATATATTTT.

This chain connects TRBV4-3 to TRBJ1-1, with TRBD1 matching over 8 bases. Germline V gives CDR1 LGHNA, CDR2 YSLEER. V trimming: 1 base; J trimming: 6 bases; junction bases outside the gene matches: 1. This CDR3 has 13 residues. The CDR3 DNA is TGCGCCAGCAGCCAAGGACAGGGGTCTGAAGCTTTCTTT. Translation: CASSQGQGSEAFF.

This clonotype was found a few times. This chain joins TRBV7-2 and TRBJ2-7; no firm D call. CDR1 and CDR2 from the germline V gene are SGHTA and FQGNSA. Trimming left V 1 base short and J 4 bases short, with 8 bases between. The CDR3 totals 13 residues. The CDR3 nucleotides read TGTGCCAGCAGCTTAGAGCACGATTACGAGCAGTACGTC. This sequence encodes CASSLEHDYEQYV.

CDR3 coding DNA: TGTGCCAGCAGTTTAGGGGGGCGCCAGCAAGAGACCCAGTACTTC. Translation: CASSLGGRQQETQYF. The J gene is TRBJ2-5, the V gene TRBV28, with D perhaps being TRBD1 or TRBD2 (6 bases each). Germline V lookup: CDR1 MDHEN, CDR2 SYDVKM. The V end lost 2 bases, the J end lost 2 bases, and 12 bases lay between the germline ends. CDR3 size: 15 residues.

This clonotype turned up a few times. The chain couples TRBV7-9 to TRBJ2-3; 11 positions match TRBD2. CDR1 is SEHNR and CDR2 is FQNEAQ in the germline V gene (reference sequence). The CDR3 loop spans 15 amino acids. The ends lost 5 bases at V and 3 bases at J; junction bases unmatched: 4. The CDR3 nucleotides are TGTGCCAGCAGCCATAGCGGGGGGGCTACAGATACGCAGTATTTT. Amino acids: CASSHSGGATDTQYF.

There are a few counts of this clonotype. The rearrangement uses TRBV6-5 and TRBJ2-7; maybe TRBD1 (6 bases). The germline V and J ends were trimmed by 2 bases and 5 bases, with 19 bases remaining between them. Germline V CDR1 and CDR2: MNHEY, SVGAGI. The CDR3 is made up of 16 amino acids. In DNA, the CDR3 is TGTGCCAGCAGTTACCCTCCCGGCCAGGGGCGAAACGAGCAGTACGTC. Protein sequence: CASSYPPGQGRNEQYV.

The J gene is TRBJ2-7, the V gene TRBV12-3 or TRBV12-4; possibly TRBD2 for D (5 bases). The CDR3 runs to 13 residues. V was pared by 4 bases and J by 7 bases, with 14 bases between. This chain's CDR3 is CASSYTGSLEQYF. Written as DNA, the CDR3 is TGTGCCAGCAGTTACACGGGGAGTCTGGAGCAGTACTTC.

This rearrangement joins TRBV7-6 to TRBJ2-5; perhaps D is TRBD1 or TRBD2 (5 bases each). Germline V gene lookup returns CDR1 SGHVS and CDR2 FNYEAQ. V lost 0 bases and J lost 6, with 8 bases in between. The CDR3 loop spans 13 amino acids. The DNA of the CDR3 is TGTGCCAGCAGCTTAGCAGGGACGAAGACCCAGTACTTC. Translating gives CASSLAGTKTQYF. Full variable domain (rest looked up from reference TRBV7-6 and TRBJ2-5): GAGVSQSPRYKVTKRGQDVALRCDPISGHVSLYWYRQALGQGPEFLTYFNYEAQQDKSGLPNDRFSAERPEGSISTLTIQRTEQRDSAMYRCASSLAGTKTQYFGPGTRLLVL.

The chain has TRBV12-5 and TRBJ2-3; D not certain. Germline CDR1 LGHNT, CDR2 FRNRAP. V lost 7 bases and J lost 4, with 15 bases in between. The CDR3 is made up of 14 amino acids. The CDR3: CASATAIMADTQYF. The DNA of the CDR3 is TGTGCTAGTGCCACCGCTATTATGGCAGATACGCAGTATTTT.

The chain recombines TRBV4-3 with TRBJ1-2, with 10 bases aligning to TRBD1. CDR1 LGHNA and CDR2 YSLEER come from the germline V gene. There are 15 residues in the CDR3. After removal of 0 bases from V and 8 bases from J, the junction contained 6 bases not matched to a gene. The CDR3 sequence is CASSQDAGTGDGYTF. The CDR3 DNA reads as TGCGCCAGCAGCCAAGATGCAGGGACAGGGGACGGCTACACCTTC.

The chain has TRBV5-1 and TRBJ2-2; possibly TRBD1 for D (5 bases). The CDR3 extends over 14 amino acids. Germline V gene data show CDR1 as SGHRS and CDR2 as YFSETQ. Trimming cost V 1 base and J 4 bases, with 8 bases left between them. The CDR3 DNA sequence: TGCGCCAGCAGCTTGCAGGGATCCACCGGGGAGCTGTTTTTT. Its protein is CASSLQGSTGELFF. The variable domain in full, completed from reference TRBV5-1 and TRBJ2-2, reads KAGVTQTPRYLIKTRGQQVTLSCSPISGHRSVSWYQQTPGQGLQFLFEYFSETQRNKGNFPGRFSGRQFSNSRSEMNVSTLELGDSALYLCASSLQGSTGELFFGEGSRLTVL.